This T cell receptor beta chain comes out of a study of blood T cell repertoires in COVID-19. Across the whole study: The United States, Italy and Spain were the sources of the acute and convalescent COVID-19 samples. PBMCs, B-cell-depleted T cells, or T cells were the source of the cDNA or gDNA that made up the material.

In the original processing: Nucleated cell counts were estimated from reference gene primer amplification. Profiling relied on immunoSEQ multiplex PCR, and the TCRdb table lists in-frame clones only, not all of them. V and J calls and clone size follow that table, whereas D and trimming were derived from the DNA. The sample has roughly 14,000 clones, 84% seen once; the top ten hold around 24%. Germline CDR1 SGHVS, CDR2 FQNEAQ. This CDR3 region has 15 residues. V was clipped by 5 bases and J by 1 base; unmatched bases: 4. Sequencing used peripheral blood. The TCR originated in a woman in her 50s with active or convalescent COVID-19. The chain couples TRBV7-8 to TRBJ2-3, with TRBD2 identical over 9 bases. The CDR3 protein is CASSPEREGTDTQYF. In DNA, the CDR3 is TGTGCCAGCAGCCCCGAGCGGGAGGGCACAGATACGCAGTATTTT.